This T cell receptor beta chain was obtained from a study of blood T cell repertoires in COVID-19 (dated by TCRdb to 2018 to 2020). For context, the study as a whole: The collaborator samples originated in the United States, Italy and Spain and spanned the acute and convalescent phases of COVID-19. The prospective study material was composed of cDNA or gDNA derived from T cells, B-cell-depleted T cells, or PBMCs. Samples came from the ongoing ImmuneRACE study (first 160 participants) plus 1,254 subjects from 6 global collaborators. Nearly every sample came with metadata listing a de-identified subject ID, COVID-19 status, age in years and sex. Where HLA class I and class II types were available, the types were taken from metadata supplied by the sample provider, not from assay-based typing. Deeply sampled blood TCRbeta repertoires from subjects exposed to, actively infected with, or recovered from COVID-19 were included in the dataset. The repertoires were made available in a free public database intended to serve as a resource for research on the immune response to SARS-CoV-2.

Results the study describes overall, beyond this receptor: Clinical and demographic metadata were provided uncurated, with the amount varying by source and participant.

About this clone: No antigen is known for it. Base qualities were left out, and no much larger clone turns up one base away.

TCRbeta CDR3 regions were amplified from genomic DNA by means of the immunoSEQ Assay, a bias-controlled multiplex PCR. The study's processing was this. Within the assay, amplification of reference gene primers was used to estimate how many nucleated cells each sample contained. Sequence reads were collapsed and filtered to measure the absolute abundance of every unique TCRbeta CDR3 rearrangement. Productive Simpson clonality was computed per sample as the square root of Simpson's diversity index over productive rearrangements. TCRdb's version of the immuneACCESS table is confined to in-frame rearrangements and falls short of the full clone set. An unresolved V gene accounts for under half of the shortfall where checked; the remainder is of unknown origin. That table is the source of V, J and clone size, and D and trimming were worked out from the DNA. This sample is represented by about 260,000 clones; approximately 85% of them were singletons. Clones ranked in the top ten supply more than 2% of the sample.

Participants in the prospective study were enrolled through a virtual design, were aged roughly 18 to 100 years, and lived in approximately 25 United States geographic areas. To assign participants to cohorts, the prospective study relied on clinical history that participants themselves reported in a screening survey and a study questionnaire. Recovered participants in ImmuneRACE Cohort 3 were defined by two consecutive negative NP/OP PCR tests, clearance by a healthcare professional, or resolution of symptoms. In the prospective study, mobile phlebotomists collected whole blood, serum and a nasopharyngeal or oropharyngeal swab from each participant. Additional blood draws and questionnaires over a roughly two-month period could optionally be provided by prospective study participants. Before DNA extraction, prospective study blood samples were shipped either frozen or at room temperature. Material for sequencing was PBMCs or T cells enriched from blood (not recorded which). The source is a woman between 45 and 65 years old who had recovered from COVID-19.

The sequenced DNA: TGTGCCAGCAGATATCTAGCGGGGGGCTACAATGAGCAGTTCTTC. Protein translation: CASRYLAGGYNEQFF. The chain links TRBV6-5 with TRBJ2-1, with 11 middle bases fitting TRBD2. The CDR3, cysteine through phenylalanine, is 15 amino acids long. The DNA shown is the 45-base CDR3, in frame from base 1. As encoded in the germline V gene, CDR1 is MNHEY while CDR2 is SVGAGI. V is cut back by 6 bases and J by 3 bases, with 4 bases in the junction unmatched.